This paragraph reports one TCR beta chain. Antigen specificity is unknown. This entry is derived from a study of glioma-infiltrating T cells. Across the whole study: Before surgery, glioma patients received dexamethasone for at most six days.

V was cut by 5 bases and J by 4 bases, with 14 bases left in between. Germline CDR1 and CDR2: MDHEN and SYDVKM. The CDR3 runs 14 residues. The iRepertoire nested amplicon-rescue multiplex PCR amplified TCR alpha and beta CDR3s from RNA. TCRdb re-called the multiplex PCR reads with MiXCR, one entry per CDR3 protein. Among about 400,000 distinct CDR3 sequences, roughly two fifths were seen once, and the ten largest hold around 11%. Study-wide results and caveats: Non-neoplastic patients had below-expected tissue-blood divergence, while all gliomas exceeded expectation. Signature shared blood CDR3 motifs were enriched in low-divergence and depleted in high-divergence patients.

Sequencing was performed on glioma tissue, nonneoplastic brain tissue, or PBMCs (not recorded which). This chain connects TRBV28 to TRBJ1-2; TRBD1 is a possible D gene (5 bases). The TCR comes from a human donor with low-grade glioma or glioblastoma, undergoing nonglioma brain surgery, or in good health (not recorded which). The DNA for the CDR3 is TGTGCCAGCAGTCGGCCTTCCGGGGCCTATGGCTACACCTTC. This gives the protein CASSRPSGAYGYTF.